This TCR beta chain was captured by sequencing in a study of T cell responses to AZD1222 COVID-19 vaccine. The germline V gene encodes CDR1 LNHDA and CDR2 SQIVND (reference sequence). V lost 6 bases and J lost 2, with 13 bases in between. The CDR3 is 14 residues long. Clones were sequenced by immunoSEQ multiplex PCR, and TCRdb holds only the in-frame ones, with some missing. The data contain roughly 75,000 clones, 84% of them singletons. This chain links TRBV19 with TRBJ1-1; a weak D match, TRBD1 (5 bases). The sample in question was peripheral blood, obtained on day 0 of AZD1222 vaccination. This TCR derives from an adult in good health. Here the CDR3 reads CASRRGVDNTEAFF. CDR3 nucleotide sequence: TGTGCCAGTAGGCGAGGGGTGGACAACACTGAAGCTTTCTTT. The full variable domain, in which reference TRBV19 and TRBJ1-1 provide the parts outside the CDR3, is DGGITQSPKYLFRKEGQNVTLSCEQNLNHDAMYWYRQDPGQGLRLIYYSQIVNDFQKGDIAEGYSVSREKKESFPLTVTSAQKNPTAFYLCASRRGVDNTEAFFGQGTRLTVV.